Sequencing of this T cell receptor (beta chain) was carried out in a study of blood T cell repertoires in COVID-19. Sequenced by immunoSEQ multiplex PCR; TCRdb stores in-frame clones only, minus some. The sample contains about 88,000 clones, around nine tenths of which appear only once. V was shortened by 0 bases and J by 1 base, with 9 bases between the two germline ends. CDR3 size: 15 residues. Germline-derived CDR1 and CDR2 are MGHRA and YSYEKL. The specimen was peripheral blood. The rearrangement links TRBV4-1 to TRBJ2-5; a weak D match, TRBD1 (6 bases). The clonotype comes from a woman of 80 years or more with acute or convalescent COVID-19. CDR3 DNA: TGCGCCAGCAGCCAAGAGGCAGGGGTCCAAGAGACCCAGTACTTC. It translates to CASSQEAGVQETQYF.